Listed here are 17 T cell receptor beta chains from one sample, sequenced in a study of blood T cell repertoires in COVID-19. This table comes from immunoSEQ multiplex PCR, and its TCRdb copy is limited to in-frame clones, with some not included. The sample lists about 140,000 clones; over 80% were seen once. Sequenced material: peripheral blood. All receptors come from a man aged 45 to 65 who had recovered from COVID-19.

The genes are TRBV7-6 and TRBJ2-5, with 11 bases identical to TRBD2. There are 16 residues in the CDR3. V lost 10 bases, J lost 1 base, and 11 bases stayed unmatched. Germline CDR1 SGHVS, CDR2 FNYEAQ. CDR3 region: CATDRTTSGTQETQYF. CDR3 sequence (DNA): TGTGCCACTGATCGAACGACTAGCGGGACCCAAGAGACCCAGTACTTC.

The V call is TRBV7-6, the J call TRBJ1-1; D possibly corresponds to TRBD1 (6 bases). CDR1 is SGHVS, CDR2 FNYEAQ, per germline. CDR3 size: 16 residues. V lost 5 bases, J lost 1 base, and 17 bases lay in between. Here the CDR3 reads CASSPLPQGKNTEAFF. CDR3 bases: TGTGCCAGCAGCCCATTGCCGCAGGGGAAGAACACTGAAGCTTTCTTT.

The chain employs TRBV5-4 and TRBJ2-3; unclear D gene. V was shortened by 4 bases and J by 2 bases, with 11 bases between the two germline ends. The CDR3 runs to 14 residues. CDR1 SGHNT and CDR2 YYREEE come from the germline V gene (reference sequence). CDR3 in amino acids: CASSPESNTDTQYF. CDR3 sequence (DNA): TGTGCCAGCAGCCCGGAGTCCAACACAGATACGCAGTATTTT.

The rearrangement joins TRBV6-5 to TRBJ1-2, with TRBD1 identical over 7 bases. This CDR3 is 13 amino acids long. The ends lost 8 bases at V and 6 bases at J; junction bases unmatched: 9. Germline values: CDR1 MNHEY, CDR2 SVGAGI. The CDR3, as DNA: TGTGCCAGCCAGGAGTTCGGGACAGATGGCTACACCTTC. Its translation is CASQEFGTDGYTF.

CDR3 region: CASSLLAGGQKTQYF. The CDR3 DNA reads as TGTGCCAGCAGCCTCCTAGCGGGGGGGCAGAAGACCCAGTACTTC. The genes are TRBV11-3 and TRBJ2-5; 12 bases agree with TRBD2. Germline values: CDR1 SGHNT, CDR2 YENEEA. Trimming took 5 bases from V and 6 from J; bases not matched to a gene: 7. The CDR3 has 15 residues.

The chain joins TRBV10-3 to TRBJ1-2, with 8 bases aligning to TRBD1. Germline V CDR1 and CDR2: ENHRY, SYGVKD. V trimming: 2 bases; J trimming: 8 bases; junction bases outside the gene matches: 7. The CDR3 is 14 amino acids. The CDR3: CAISEIRGLRGYTF. The CDR3 DNA is TGTGCCATCAGTGAGATCAGGGGGCTTCGGGGCTACACCTTC.

The chain has TRBV7-2 and TRBJ2-1; 7 nucleotides line up with TRBD2. CDR3 length: 15 amino acids. The junction had 6 bases not matched to a gene; V was cut back by 5 bases and J by 2 bases. Germline assignment: CDR1 SGHTA and CDR2 FQGNSA. CDR3 region: CASSADSGAYNEQFF. CDR3 coding DNA: TGTGCCAGCAGCGCCGACAGCGGGGCCTACAATGAGCAGTTCTTC.

The genes are TRBV21-1 and TRBJ2-3; TRBD2 is the table's D call and was not checked against the DNA. TRBV21-1 counts as a pseudogene. The CDR3 is 16 residues long. CDR3 nucleotide sequence: TGTGCCAGCAGCAATTTAGGCGGGGGGTCCACAGATACGCAGTATTTT. As protein: CASSNLGGGSTDTQYF.

CDR3 protein: CASSKTTGGGGEKLFF. CDR3 in DNA: TGCGCCAGCAGCAAGACTACAGGGGGCGGGGGTGAAAAACTGTTTTTT. The gene calls are TRBV4-3 and TRBJ1-4; 9 bases are shared with TRBD1. This CDR3 has 16 residues. Trimming took 5 bases from V and 7 from J; bases not matched to a gene: 11. Germline V gene data show CDR1 as LGHNA and CDR2 as YSLEER.

This chain uses TRBV5-6 with TRBJ2-1; possibly TRBD1 for D (6 bases). Germline lookup yields CDR1 SGHDT and CDR2 YYEEEE. V was cut by 1 base and J by 4 bases, with 12 bases left in between. The CDR3 consists of 15 residues. CDR3 sequence reads: CASSLWQGSYNEQFF. The CDR3, as DNA: TGTGCCAGCAGCTTGTGGCAGGGGAGTTACAATGAGCAGTTCTTC.

The sample holds a few counts of this clone. The rearrangement joins TRBV4-3 to TRBJ1-1, with D possibly matching TRBD1 (5 bases). V lost 4 bases and J 2 bases, leaving 8 bases between the germline ends. The CDR3 sequence is 13 residues long. The V gene's germline CDR1 is LGHNA and CDR2 YSLEER. CDR3 sequence (DNA): TGCGCCAGCAGCCTCAGGGAAAACACTGAAGCTTTCTTT. It is translated as CASSLRENTEAFF.

The gene calls are TRBV9 and TRBJ2-2; TRBD2 aligns across 9 bases. This CDR3 contains 16 residues. The germline V gene has CDR1 SGDLS and CDR2 YYNGEE. V dropped 0 bases and J dropped 7; count of bases not matched to a gene: 7. CDR3 DNA: TGTGCCAGCAGCGTAGTCGGCGGGGGGGCCTTCGGGGAGCTGTTTTTT. It codes for CASSVVGGGAFGELFF.

This clone was recorded a few times. The rearrangement joins TRBV7-2 to TRBJ2-2; weak D call: TRBD2 (5 bases). Germline CDR1 and CDR2: SGHTA and FQGNSA. This CDR3 has 15 amino acids. Trimming left V 0 bases short and J 7 bases short, with 12 bases between. CDR3 nucleotide sequence: TGTGCCAGCAGCTTAGCATTTCGGGGATACGGGGAGCTGTTTTTT. This translates into CASSLAFRGYGELFF.

J is TRBJ1-5 and V is TRBV19; D is possibly TRBD1 (6 bases). V lost 4 bases and J 4 bases, leaving 14 bases between the germline ends. The CDR3 is 15 residues long. Germline CDR1 reads LNHDA; CDR2 reads SQIVND (reference sequence). The CDR3 DNA reads TGTGCCAGTAGTACCCCCGGGAGGGGGAATCAGCCCCAGCATTTT. Protein product: CASSTPGRGNQPQHF.

This chain connects TRBV12-3 or TRBV12-4 to TRBJ2-5, with a weak D call TRBD2 (6 bases). V lost 3 bases to trimming and J lost 3 bases, with 8 bases between them. The CDR3 is made up of 13 amino acids. The CDR3 DNA sequence: TGTGCCAGCAGTTTTGGGACTGAAGAGACCCAGTACTTC. This encodes CASSFGTEETQYF.

The chain couples TRBV5-4 to TRBJ1-5; the match to TRBD1 covers 10 bases. There are 15 residues in the CDR3. Looked up from germline, CDR1 is SGHNT and CDR2 is YYREEE (reference sequence). The V segment lost 4 bases and the J segment 2 bases; nucleotides outside the gene matches: 3. CDR3 in DNA: TGTGCCAGCAGCCCGGACAGGGGGGGCAATCAGCCCCAGCATTTT. Its protein is CASSPDRGGNQPQHF.

The chain employs TRBV19 and TRBJ1-1; TRBD1 aligns across 10 bases. The trim removed 6 bases at V and 6 bases at J, leaving 7 bases unmatched. The CDR3 length is 14 residues. CDR1 and CDR2 from the germline V gene are LNHDA and SQIVND (reference sequence). This CDR3 reads CASRSGQGLSEAFF. CDR3 DNA sequence: TGTGCCAGTAGATCGGGACAGGGGTTGTCTGAAGCTTTCTTT.